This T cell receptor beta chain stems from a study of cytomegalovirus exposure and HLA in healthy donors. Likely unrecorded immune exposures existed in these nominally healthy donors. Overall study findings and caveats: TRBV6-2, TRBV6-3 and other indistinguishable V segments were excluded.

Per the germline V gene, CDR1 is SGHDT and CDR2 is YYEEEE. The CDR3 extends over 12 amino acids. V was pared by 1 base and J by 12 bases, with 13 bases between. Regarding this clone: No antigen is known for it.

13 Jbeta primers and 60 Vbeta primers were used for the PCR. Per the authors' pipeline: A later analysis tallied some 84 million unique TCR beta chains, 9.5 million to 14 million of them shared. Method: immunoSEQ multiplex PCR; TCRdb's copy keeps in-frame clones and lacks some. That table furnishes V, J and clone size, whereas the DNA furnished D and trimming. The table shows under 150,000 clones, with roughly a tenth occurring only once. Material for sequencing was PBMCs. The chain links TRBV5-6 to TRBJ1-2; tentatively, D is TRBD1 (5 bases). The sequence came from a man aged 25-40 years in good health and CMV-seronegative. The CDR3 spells CASSLRQTPDTF. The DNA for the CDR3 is TGTGCCAGCAGCTTGAGACAGACCCCCGACACCTTC.